Following are 14 T cell receptor beta chains from one sample sequenced in a study of blood T cell repertoires in COVID-19. Data came from immunoSEQ multiplex PCR; TCRdb stores just in-frame clones and leaves some out. The table includes under 200,000 clones, approximately 90% detected once. The material sequenced was peripheral blood. The receptors were gathered from a man aged 55 to 69 with acute or convalescent COVID-19.

The V and J genes are TRBV21-1 and TRBJ1-4; TRBD1 is the table's D call, not checked against the DNA. TRBV21-1 is recorded as a pseudogene. The CDR3 contains 17 residues. CDR3 DNA sequence: TGTGCCAGCAGCCCGCAGCAAAATGGGACAGGTGGCGAAAAACTGTTTTTT. Translated, it gives CASSPQQNGTGGEKLFF.

The rearrangement joins TRBV27 to TRBJ2-7; 8 positions match TRBD1. The CDR3 consists of 14 residues. Per germline, CDR1 MNHEY and CDR2 SMNVEV (reference sequence). V trimming: 2 bases; J trimming: 2 bases; junction bases outside the gene matches: 2. For the CDR3, the DNA is TGTGCCAGCAGTTTAGTGACAGGGGCCTACGAGCAGTACTTC. Amino acids: CASSLVTGAYEQYF.

The genes are TRBV10-3 and TRBJ2-3; tentatively, D is TRBD2 (6 bases). Germline loops: CDR1 ENHRY, CDR2 SYGVKD. V was trimmed by 7 bases and J by 0 bases, leaving 11 bases between them. This CDR3 is 14 amino acids long. CDR3 DNA sequence: TGTGCCATCACCGGAGGGCCTAGCACAGATACGCAGTATTTT. This codes for CAITGGPSTDTQYF.

This sequence joins TRBV11-2 and TRBJ2-2, with D perhaps matching TRBD2 (6 bases). The germline gives CDR1 SGHAT, CDR2 FQNNGV. V was pared by 4 bases and J by 1 base, with 10 bases between. The CDR3 has 15 amino acids. The CDR3 nucleotides are TGTGCCAGCAGCTCCGGGACTCTGAACACCGGGGAGCTGTTTTTT. Its protein is CASSSGTLNTGELFF.

The chain is built from TRBV5-5 and TRBJ1-2; D is undetermined. The CDR3 sequence is 13 residues long. The ends were cut back, 7 bases at V and 1 base at J, with 11 bases in the middle. Germline V lookup: CDR1 SGHKS, CDR2 YYEKEE (reference sequence). The CDR3 DNA is TGTGCCAGCGGAGAATCAATTAACTATGGCTACACCTTC. It specifies CASGESINYGYTF.

This chain joins TRBV19 and TRBJ1-1; D remains ambiguous. The CDR3 loop spans 13 amino acids. The germline CDR1 and CDR2 sequences are LNHDA and SQIVND (reference sequence). Trimming removed 3 bases from V and 0 bases from J, with 5 bases in between. CDR3 amino acids: CASSIQVNTEAFF. Here the CDR3 DNA reads TGTGCCAGTAGTATTCAGGTGAACACTGAAGCTTTCTTT.

This chain connects TRBV6-5 to TRBJ1-2, with 7 bases identical to TRBD1. V shed 6 bases and J 4 bases; nucleotides not matched to a gene: 8. The length of the CDR3 is 14 residues. CDR1 MNHEY and CDR2 SVGAGI come from the germline V gene. CDR3 sequence reads: CASSALGQVYGYTF. DNA of the CDR3: TGTGCCAGCAGCGCCCTTGGACAGGTCTATGGCTACACCTTC.

The genes are TRBV14 and TRBJ1-1; TRBD1 matches at 7 bases. The CDR3 contains 15 residues. The V segment lost 2 bases and the J segment 5 bases; nucleotides outside the gene matches: 8. Germline V gene data show CDR1 as SGHDN and CDR2 as FVKESK. The CDR3 protein is CASSQFGPRGTEAFF. The DNA for the CDR3 is TGTGCCAGCAGCCAATTCGGGCCCAGGGGGACTGAAGCTTTCTTT. Using reference TRBV14 and TRBJ1-1 for the parts outside the CDR3, the full variable domain is EAGVTQFPSHSVIEKGQTVTLRCDPISGHDNLYWYRRVMGKEIKFLLHFVKESKQDESGMPNNRFLAERTGGTYSTLKVQPAELEDSGVYFCASSQFGPRGTEAFFGQGTRLTVV.

The chain has TRBV29-1 and TRBJ2-5; 9 nucleotides line up with TRBD1. V lost 3 bases to trimming and J lost 6 bases; unmatched junction nucleotides: 5. Germline loops: CDR1 SQVTM, CDR2 ANQGSEA. The CDR3 has 13 residues. CDR3 sequence: CSVDRGQGQTQYF. Here the CDR3 DNA reads TGCAGCGTTGATCGTGGACAGGGGCAGACCCAGTACTTC.

This rearrangement joins TRBV21-1 to TRBJ1-5; no check of the table's D call, TRBD1, against the DNA was made. TRBV21-1 is shown as a pseudogene. The CDR3 loop spans 14 amino acids. This CDR3 reads CASSSPPGGQPQHF. The CDR3 nucleotides read TGTGCCAGCAGCTCTCCCCCAGGGGGCCAGCCCCAGCATTTT.

The chain employs TRBV7-2 and TRBJ1-2; 7 bases fit TRBD1. The ends lost 0 bases at V and 14 bases at J; junction bases unmatched: 12. The CDR3 is 14 residues long. Per germline, CDR1 SGHTA and CDR2 FQGNSA. As DNA, the CDR3 is TGTGCCAGCAGCTTAGCGACAGGGCTACCCTTGCCGACCTTC. Its translation is CASSLATGLPLPTF.

The chain links TRBV27 to TRBJ2-5; 10 positions agree with TRBD1. Unmatched junction bases numbered 4, after V lost 4 bases and J lost 5 bases. Germline-derived CDR1 and CDR2 are MNHEY and SMNVEV (reference sequence). The CDR3 is made up of 14 amino acids. CDR3 sequence: CASSSTGGGETQYF. The CDR3 DNA is TGTGCCAGCAGTTCGACAGGGGGCGGGGAGACCCAGTACTTC.

The chain joins TRBV27 to TRBJ1-6; D is unclear. The CDR3 length is 12 residues. Germline assignment: CDR1 MNHEY and CDR2 SMNVEV (reference sequence). Trimming shortened V by 4 bases and J by 9 bases, and 7 bases separated the two germline ends. CDR3 DNA: TGTGCCAGCAGTTCTGGCCGTTCACCCCTCCACTTT. Its translation: CASSSGRSPLHF.

The gene calls are TRBV25-1 and TRBJ1-2, with D hard to call. Germline CDR1 MGHDK, CDR2 SYGVNS. The CDR3 sequence is 12 residues long. V dropped 6 bases and J dropped 3 bases, with 8 bases sitting between them. The CDR3 DNA sequence: TGTGCCAGCAGCGGTAACGACTATGGCTACACCTTC. Amino acid sequence: CASSGNDYGYTF.